The rows below give T cell receptor beta chains drawn from one sample of a study of T cell responses to AZD1222 COVID-19 vaccine. TCRdb's copy holds only in-frame clones and misses some; the assay was immunoSEQ multiplex PCR. The profile covers tens of thousands of clones, with over 75% appearing a single time and 15% to 20% taken by the ten largest. The sequencing here drew on peripheral blood, taken on day 0 of AZD1222 vaccination. The receptors derive from an adult in good health. CDR3s include the opening cysteine and the closing phenylalanine or tryptophan. Not all rows give a size; the values are once, few, many and, for expanded clones, a class.

V gene	J gene	clone size	CDR3 protein
TRBV4-3	TRBJ1-6	.	CASSQVGSRSPLHF
TRBV12-3/TRBV12-4	TRBJ2-2	once	CASSLEGIGELFF
TRBV5-5	TRBJ2-7	.	CASSLVGRYEQYF
TRBV5-6	TRBJ2-3	.	CASSLRDTQYF
TRBV9	TRBJ2-5	.	CASSVKASGIQETQYF
TRBV12-3/TRBV12-4	TRBJ1-1	.	CASSFGQNTEAFF
TRBV27	TRBJ2-2	.	CASSPLRRNGELFF
TRBV6-1	TRBJ1-2	.	CASSKDDNYGYTF
TRBV5-1	TRBJ2-5	.	CASSPLGAVQETQYF
TRBV7-6	TRBJ2-3	.	CASSEGLAGTDTQYF